Included here is one T cell receptor (beta chain) sequence, with context. This sample was included in a study of blood T cell repertoires in COVID-19. Looking at the study overall: The United States, Italy and Spain supplied acute and convalescent COVID-19 samples. From T cells, B-cell-depleted T cells, or PBMCs came the material, which was cDNA or gDNA.

Study processing details: Amplification of reference gene primers provided the estimated nucleated cell counts. Method: immunoSEQ multiplex PCR; TCRdb's copy keeps in-frame clones and lacks some. Clone size and V and J calls were adopted from that table, with D and trimming inferred from the DNA. The data show about 210,000 clones, approximately 87% seen once. V was clipped by 3 bases and J by 1 base, with 22 bases between them. Germline values: CDR1 MDHEN, CDR2 SYDVKM. This CDR3 comprises 19 residues. Sequenced input: peripheral blood. The TCR comes from a man in his sixties who had recovered from COVID-19. This chain uses TRBV28 with TRBJ1-3; TRBD1 is a possible D gene (5 bases). CDR3 sequence: CASSLHFGRVISSGNTIYF. The CDR3 nucleotides read TGTGCCAGCAGTTTGCATTTTGGCAGGGTCATCTCATCTGGAAACACCATATATTTT. Filled out from reference TRBV28 and TRBJ1-3, the complete variable domain reads DVKVTQSSRYLVKRTGEKVFLECVQDMDHENMFWYRQDPGLGLRLIYFSYDVKMKEKGDIPEGYSVSREKKERFSLILESASTNQTSMYLCASSLHFGRVISSGNTIYFGEGSWLTVV.